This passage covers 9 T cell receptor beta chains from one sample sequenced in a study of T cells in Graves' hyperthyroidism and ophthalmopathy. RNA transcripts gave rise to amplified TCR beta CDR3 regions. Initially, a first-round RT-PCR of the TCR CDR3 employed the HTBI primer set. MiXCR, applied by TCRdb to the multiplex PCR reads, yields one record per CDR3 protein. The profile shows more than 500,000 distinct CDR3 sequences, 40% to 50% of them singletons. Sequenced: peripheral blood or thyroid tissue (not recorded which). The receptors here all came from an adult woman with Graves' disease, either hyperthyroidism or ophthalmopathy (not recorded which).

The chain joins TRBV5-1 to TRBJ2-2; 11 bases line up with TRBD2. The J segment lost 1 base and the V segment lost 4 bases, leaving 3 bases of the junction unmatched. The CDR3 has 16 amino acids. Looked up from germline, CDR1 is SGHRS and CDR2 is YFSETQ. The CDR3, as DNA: TGCGCCAGCAGCGAAACTAGCGGGAGGAACACCGGGGAGCTGTTTTTT. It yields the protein CASSETSGRNTGELFF.

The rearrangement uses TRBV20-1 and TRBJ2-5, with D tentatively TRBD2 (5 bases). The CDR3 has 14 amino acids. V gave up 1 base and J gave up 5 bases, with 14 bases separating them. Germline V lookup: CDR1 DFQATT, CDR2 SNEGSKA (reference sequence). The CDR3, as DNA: TGCAGTGCTAGAGGGCCGGGTGGCGGGGAGACCCAGTACTTC. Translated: CSARGPGGGETQYF.

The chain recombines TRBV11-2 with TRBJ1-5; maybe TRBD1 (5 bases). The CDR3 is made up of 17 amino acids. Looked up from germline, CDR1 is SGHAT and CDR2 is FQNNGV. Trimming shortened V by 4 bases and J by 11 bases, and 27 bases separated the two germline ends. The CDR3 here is CASSSGGLAGGQETQHF. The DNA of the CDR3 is TGTGCCAGCAGCTCGGGGGGACTAGCGGGAGGGCAAGAGACCCAGCATTTT.

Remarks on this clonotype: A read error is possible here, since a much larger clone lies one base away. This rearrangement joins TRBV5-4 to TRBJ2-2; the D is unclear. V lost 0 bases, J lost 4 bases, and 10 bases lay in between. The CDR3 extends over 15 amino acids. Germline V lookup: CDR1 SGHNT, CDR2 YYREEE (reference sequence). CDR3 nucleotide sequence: TGTGCCAGCAGCTTGGATGTTGCGTTCACCGGGGAGCTGTTTTTT. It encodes CASSLDVAFTGELFF.

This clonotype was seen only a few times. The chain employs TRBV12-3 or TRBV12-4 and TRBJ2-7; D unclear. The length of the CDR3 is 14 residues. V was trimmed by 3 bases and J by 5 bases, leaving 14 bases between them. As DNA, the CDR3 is TGTGCCAGCAGTTTCTCCCAAAAACGTCACGAGCAGTACTTC. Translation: CASSFSQKRHEQYF.

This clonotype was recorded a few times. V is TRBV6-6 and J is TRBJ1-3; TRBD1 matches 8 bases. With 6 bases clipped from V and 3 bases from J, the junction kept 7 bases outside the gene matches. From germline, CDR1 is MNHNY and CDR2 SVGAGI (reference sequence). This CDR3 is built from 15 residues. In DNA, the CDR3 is TGTGCCAGCAGATCACAGGGGGTCCTTGGAAACACCATATATTTT. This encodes CASRSQGVLGNTIYF.

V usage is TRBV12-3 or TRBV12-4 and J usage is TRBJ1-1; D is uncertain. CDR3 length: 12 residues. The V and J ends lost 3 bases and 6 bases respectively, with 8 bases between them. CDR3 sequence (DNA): TGTGCCAGCAGTTTTTCCGACGCTGAAGCTTTCTTT. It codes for CASSFSDAEAFF.

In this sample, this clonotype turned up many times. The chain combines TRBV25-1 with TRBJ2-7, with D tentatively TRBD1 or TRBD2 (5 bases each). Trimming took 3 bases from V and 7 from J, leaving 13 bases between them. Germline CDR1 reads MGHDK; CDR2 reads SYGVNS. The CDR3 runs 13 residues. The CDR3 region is CASSEWGLREQYF. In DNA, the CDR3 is TGTGCCAGCAGTGAGTGGGGGTTAAGGGAGCAGTACTTC.

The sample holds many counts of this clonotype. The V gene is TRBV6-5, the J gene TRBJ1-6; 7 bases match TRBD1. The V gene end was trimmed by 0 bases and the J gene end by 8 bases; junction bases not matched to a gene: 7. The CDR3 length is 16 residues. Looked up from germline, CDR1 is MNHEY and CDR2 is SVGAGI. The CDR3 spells CASSYSFQGGYSPLHF. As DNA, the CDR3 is TGTGCCAGCAGTTACTCGTTTCAGGGGGGATATTCACCCCTCCACTTT.